Presented here are 7 T cell receptor beta chains from one specimen sequenced in a study of T cell changes during pregnancy in multiple sclerosis. TCRdb's copy holds only in-frame clones and misses some; the assay was immunoSEQ multiplex PCR. This table holds some 80,000 clones, approximately 89% found once. The sequencing here drew on peripheral blood, taken in the first trimester of pregnancy. The receptors stem from a female donor with multiple sclerosis, enrolled in a pregnancy study.

In this sample, this clone turned up once. This rearrangement joins TRBV7-9 to TRBJ2-1; possible D gene TRBD1, 6 bases. The CDR3 contains 16 residues. V was clipped by 1 base and J by 6 bases, with 16 bases between them. Germline V gene lookup returns CDR1 SEHNR and CDR2 FQNEAQ (reference sequence). CDR3 sequence reads: CASSLGAAGASNEQFF. CDR3 in DNA: TGTGCCAGCAGCTTAGGTGCGGCAGGGGCGTCCAATGAGCAGTTCTTC.

The V call is TRBV5-4, the J call TRBJ2-5; TRBD2 matches at 16 bases. V dropped 3 bases and J dropped 2; count of bases not matched to a gene: 4. Germline lookup yields CDR1 SGHNT and CDR2 YYREEE (reference sequence). The CDR3 contains 17 residues. This chain's CDR3 is CASSYGGLAGGQETQYF. The CDR3, as DNA: TGTGCCAGCAGCTACGGGGGACTAGCGGGGGGGCAAGAGACCCAGTACTTC.

The chain recombines TRBV9 with TRBJ2-2; no firm D call. The CDR3 runs 13 residues. Germline V CDR1 and CDR2: SGDLS, YYNGEE. V was pared by 3 bases and J by 7 bases, with 10 bases between. As DNA, the CDR3 is TGTGCCAGCAGCGGAAGTTTTAGCGGGGAGCTGTTTTTT. Protein product: CASSGSFSGELFF.

This chain links TRBV28 with TRBJ1-4; D ambiguous. Trimming shortened V by 2 bases and J by 3 bases, and 10 bases separated the two germline ends. The CDR3 runs 15 residues. Germline assignment: CDR1 MDHEN and CDR2 SYDVKM. In nucleotides, the CDR3 is TGTGCCAGCAGTTTAGCGGGTAGTGCTAATGAAAAACTGTTTTTT. Translated: CASSLAGSANEKLFF.

V and J are TRBV6-4 and TRBJ1-1; possible D gene TRBD1, 6 bases. V was pared by 0 bases and J by 1 base, with 9 bases between. CDR3 length equals 15 residues. Germline V lookup: CDR1 MRHNA, CDR2 SNTAGT. CDR3 nucleotides: TGTGCCAGCAGTGACTCGCCGGACAGGAACACTGAAGCTTTCTTT. Translated, it gives CASSDSPDRNTEAFF.

This rearrangement joins TRBV30 to TRBJ2-5; D remains ambiguous. Trimming cost V 3 bases and J 4 bases, with 9 bases left between them. The CDR3 spans 12 residues. Germline values: CDR1 GTSNPN, CDR2 SVGIG (reference sequence). CDR3 loop: CAWSLVRETQYF. The DNA for the CDR3 is TGTGCCTGGAGCCTAGTGCGAGAGACCCAGTACTTC.

The V and J genes are TRBV5-1 and TRBJ2-1; D gene uncertain. The CDR3 consists of 12 residues. CDR1 is SGHRS, CDR2 YFSETQ, per germline. Trimming left V 3 bases short and J 5 bases short, with 6 bases between. The CDR3 here is CASSSRNNEQFF. CDR3 DNA: TGCGCCAGCAGCTCGCGAAACAATGAGCAGTTCTTC.